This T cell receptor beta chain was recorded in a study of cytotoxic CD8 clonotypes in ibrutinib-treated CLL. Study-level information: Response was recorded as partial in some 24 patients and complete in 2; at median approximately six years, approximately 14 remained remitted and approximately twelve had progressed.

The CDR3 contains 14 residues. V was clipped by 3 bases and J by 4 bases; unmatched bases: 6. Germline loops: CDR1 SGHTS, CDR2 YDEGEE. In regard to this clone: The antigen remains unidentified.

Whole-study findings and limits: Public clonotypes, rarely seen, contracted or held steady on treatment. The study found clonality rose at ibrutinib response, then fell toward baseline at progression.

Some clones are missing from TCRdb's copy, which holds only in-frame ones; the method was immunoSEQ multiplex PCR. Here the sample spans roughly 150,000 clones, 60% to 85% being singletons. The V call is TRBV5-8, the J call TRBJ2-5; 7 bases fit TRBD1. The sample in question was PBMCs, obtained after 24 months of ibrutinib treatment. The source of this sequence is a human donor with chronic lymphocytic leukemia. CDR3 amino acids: CASSSTQGLETQYF. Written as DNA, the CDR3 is TGTGCCAGCAGCTCTACACAGGGGTTAGAGACCCAGTACTTC.